The TCR beta chain described here comes from a study of blood T cell repertoires in COVID-19. The wider study: COVID-19 samples, acute and convalescent, were from the United States, Italy and Spain. PBMCs, B-cell-depleted T cells, or T cells were the source of the cDNA or gDNA that made up the material.

Those enrolled in Seattle joined during active infection and were followed longitudinally afterward. Per the authors' pipeline: How many nucleated cells were present was estimated from reference gene primer amplification. Repertoires were generated with immunoSEQ multiplex PCR, while TCRdb's copy carries only in-frame clones and drops some. Clone size and V and J calls were adopted from that table, with D and trimming inferred from the DNA. The sample records about 300,000 clones, 85% to 90% being singletons. The CDR3 sequence is 14 residues long. The germline V gene has CDR1 SGHRS and CDR2 YFSETQ. Trimming removed 4 bases from V and 5 bases from J, with 13 bases in between.

This chain joins TRBV5-1 and TRBJ1-3, with D maybe TRBD1 (6 bases). The sequenced sample was peripheral blood. This receptor was identified in a woman aged 45-59 years with COVID-19, enrolled during active disease. The CDR3, as DNA: TGCGCCAGCAGCCCAGGGGTTCCCAGAAACACCATATATTTT. Residues: CASSPGVPRNTIYF. Variable domain in full (rest from reference TRBV5-1 and TRBJ1-3): KAGVTQTPRYLIKTRGQQVTLSCSPISGHRSVSWYQQTPGQGLQFLFEYFSETQRNKGNFPGRFSGRQFSNSRSEMNVSTLELGDSALYLCASSPGVPRNTIYFGEGSWLTVV.